The following is a TCR beta chain sequence with its context. The antigen is unknown. The CDR3 extends over 14 amino acids. CDR1 is ENHRY and CDR2 is SYGVKD in the germline V gene. Trimming cost V 4 bases and J 0 bases; bases outside gene matches: 1. TCRdb re-derived calls from the 5' RACE reads in MiXCR, one entry per CDR3 protein. Of some 45,000 distinct CDR3 sequences in the sample, around 4.6% were seen once. This sample is drawn from a study of early T cells in non-severe SARS-CoV-2 infection. Points from the study as a whole: Matching against VDJdb likely underestimated virus-specific expansions, favoring anti-spike CD8.

The rearrangement uses TRBV10-3 and TRBJ1-1, with 8 positions matching TRBD1. The sequenced material came from whole blood. The receptor was isolated from an adult who was a healthcare worker with PCR-confirmed SARS-CoV-2 infection or an uninfected control (not recorded which). This CDR3 reads CAISGQGMNTEAFF. The CDR3, as DNA: TGTGCCATCAGTGGACAGGGGATGAACACTGAAGCTTTCTTT.